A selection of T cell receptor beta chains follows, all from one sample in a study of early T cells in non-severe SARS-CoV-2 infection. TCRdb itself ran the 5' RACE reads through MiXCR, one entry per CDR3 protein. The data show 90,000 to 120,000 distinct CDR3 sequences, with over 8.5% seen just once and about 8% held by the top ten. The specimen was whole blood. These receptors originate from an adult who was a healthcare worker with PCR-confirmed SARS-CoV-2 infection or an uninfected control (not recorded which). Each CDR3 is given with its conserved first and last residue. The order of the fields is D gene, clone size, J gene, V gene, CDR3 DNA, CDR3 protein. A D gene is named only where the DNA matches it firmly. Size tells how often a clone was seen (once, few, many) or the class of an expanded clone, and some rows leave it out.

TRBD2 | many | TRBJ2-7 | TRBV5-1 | TGCGCCAGCAGCGGGACTAGCGGATCCTACGAGCAGTACTTC | CASSGTSGSYEQYF
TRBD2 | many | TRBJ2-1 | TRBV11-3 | TGTGCCAGCAGCTTAGCAGGGACTAGCGGGAGTGAGCAGTTCTTC | CASSLAGTSGSEQFF
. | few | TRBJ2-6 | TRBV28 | TGTGCCAGCAGCTTTCGCCCTGGGGCCAACGTCCTGACTTTC | CASSFRPGANVLTF
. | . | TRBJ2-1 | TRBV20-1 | TGCAGTGCCGCTCCCCGAAGGCAGTCCTCCTACAATGAGCAGTTCTTC | CSAAPRRQSSYNEQFF
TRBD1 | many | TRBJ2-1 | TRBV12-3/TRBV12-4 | TGTGCCAGCAGCCAGAGACAGGGGCAGTTCTTC | CASSQRQGQFF
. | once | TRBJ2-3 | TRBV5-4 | TGTGCCAGCAGCCTCGACCGATCAAGAAGAGATACGCAGTATTTT | CASSLDRSRRDTQYF
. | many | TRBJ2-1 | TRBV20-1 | TGCAGTGCTAGATCACGGAGCTCCTACAATGAGCAGTTCTTC | CSARSRSSYNEQFF
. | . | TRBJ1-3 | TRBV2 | TGTGCCAGCAGCTCCGACAGTCCCGGTAACACCATATATTTT | CASSSDSPGNTIYF
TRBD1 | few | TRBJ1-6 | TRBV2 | TGTGCCAGCAGCCGGGACAGCCCAAATTCACCCCTCCACTTT | CASSRDSPNSPLHF
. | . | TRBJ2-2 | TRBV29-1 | TGCAGCCACATACCCACCGGGGAGCTGTTTTTT | CSHIPTGELFF
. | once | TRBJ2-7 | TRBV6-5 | TGTGCCAGCAGTTTGGGACCTCGCTACGAGCAGTACTTC | CASSLGPRYEQYF
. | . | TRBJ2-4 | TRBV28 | TGTGCCAGCAGCCCTCCCGGGATGGCAGCCAAAAACATTCAGTACTTC | CASSPPGMAAKNIQYF
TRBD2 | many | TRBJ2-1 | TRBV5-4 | TGTGCCAGCAGCTGGACTAGCGGGTACAATGAGCAGTTCTTC | CASSWTSGYNEQFF
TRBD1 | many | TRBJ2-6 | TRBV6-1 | TGTGCCAGCAGTGAATGGGACAGCATACTCTCTGGGGCCAACGTCCTGACTTTC | CASSEWDSILSGANVLTF
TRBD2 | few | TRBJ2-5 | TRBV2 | TGTGCCAGCTCCACGGGAGGGAGGGAGACCCAGTACTTC | CASSTGGRETQYF
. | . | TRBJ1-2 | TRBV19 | TGTGCCAGCCCCAGGTACTTGAGAGTTGGCTACACCTTC | CASPRYLRVGYTF
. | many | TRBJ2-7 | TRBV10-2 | TGCGCCAGCTCTTCCAGATCCTACGAGCAGTACTTC | CASSSRSYEQYF
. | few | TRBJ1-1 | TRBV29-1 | TGCAGCGTTGTCGGGCGGTTGAACACTGAAGCTTTCTTT | CSVVGRLNTEAFF
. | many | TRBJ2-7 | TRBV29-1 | TGCAGCGTCGGGGTCGTCAGGGAGCAGTACTTC | CSVGVVREQYF
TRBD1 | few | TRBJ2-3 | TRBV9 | TGTGCCACCTCGACAGGGCAGACAGATACGCAGTATTTT | CATSTGQTDTQYF
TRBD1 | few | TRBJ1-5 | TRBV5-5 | TGTGCCAGCAGCGTCCTCCGGGACAGGGGATTCGATCAGCCCCAGCATTTT | CASSVLRDRGFDQPQHF
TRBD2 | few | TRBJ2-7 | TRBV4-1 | TGCGCCAGCAGCCAAATAGCGGGAGGGGGAAATCGGCAGTACTTC | CASSQIAGGGNRQYF
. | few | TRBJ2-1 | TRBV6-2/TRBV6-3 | TGTGCCAGCATAATAGGACTATCTAGTAATGAGCAGTTCTTC | CASIIGLSSNEQFF
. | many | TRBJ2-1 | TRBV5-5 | TGTGCCAGCAGCCCCACTAGCTACAATGAGCAGTTCTTC | CASSPTSYNEQFF
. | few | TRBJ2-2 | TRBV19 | TGTGCCAGTAGCATTGGGGGGAGGTTAAACGGGGAGCTGTTTTTT | CASSIGGRLNGELFF
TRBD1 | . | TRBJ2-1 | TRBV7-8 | TGTGCCAGCAGCTTACAGGGGGATGAGAAGGGGTTGAACAATGAGCAGTTCTTC | CASSLQGDEKGLNNEQFF
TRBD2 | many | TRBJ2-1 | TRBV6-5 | TGTGCCAGCAGTGCACTAGCGGGAGTGTACAATGAGCAGTTCTTC | CASSALAGVYNEQFF
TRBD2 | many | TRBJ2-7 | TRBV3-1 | TGTGCCAGCAGCCAAGCGGGAGGGTTCGAGCAGTACTTC | CASSQAGGFEQYF
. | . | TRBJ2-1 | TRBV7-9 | TGTGCCAGCAGCTTACGTGGGGCGGCTAGCTCCTACAATGAGCAGTTCTTC | CASSLRGAASSYNEQFF
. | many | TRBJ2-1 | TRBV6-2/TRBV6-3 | TGTGCCAGCATAACCTATCAGAAGGGTAGCGATGAGCAGTTCTTC | CASITYQKGSDEQFF
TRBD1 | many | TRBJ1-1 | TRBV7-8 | TGTGCCACCAGGGGGGAAATCGCTGAAGCTTTCTTT | CATRGEIAEAFF
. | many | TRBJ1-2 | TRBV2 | TGTGCCAGCAGTGCCCAAGACATGGCTTATGGCTACACCTTC | CASSAQDMAYGYTF
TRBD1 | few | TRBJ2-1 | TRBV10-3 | TGTGCCATCAGTGACCCGTGGAACAGGGGGCAGACCAATGAGCAGTTCTTC | CAISDPWNRGQTNEQFF
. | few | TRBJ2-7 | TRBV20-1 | TGCAGTGCTCAAAAGGGGGGGAACGAGCAGTACTTC | CSAQKGGNEQYF
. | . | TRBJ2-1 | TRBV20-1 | TGCAGTGCCTCCGGTGGGGAGAGTGAGCAGTTCTTC | CSASGGESEQFF
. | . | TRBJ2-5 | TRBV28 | TGTGCCAGCAGTTTATCGGGATCGAGCCCTCCGGCAGGAGAGACCCAGTACTTC | CASSLSGSSPPAGETQYF
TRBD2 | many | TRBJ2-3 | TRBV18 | TGTGCCAGCTCACCGATGGGCCGGCAAACCAGCGGGAGTCGACTGGATACGCAGTATTTT | CASSPMGRQTSGSRLDTQYF
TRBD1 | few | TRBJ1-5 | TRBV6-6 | TGTGCCAGCAGCGACAGGGGCGGCAGCAATCAGCCCCAGCATTTT | CASSDRGGSNQPQHF
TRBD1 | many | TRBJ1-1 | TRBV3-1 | TGTGCCAGCAGCCCCTTGGACAGGGCCGGCAGTGAAGCTTTCTTT | CASSPLDRAGSEAFF
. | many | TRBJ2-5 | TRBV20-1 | TGCAGTGCCTATCAGGGGATGGGGCAAGAGACCCAGTACTTC | CSAYQGMGQETQYF
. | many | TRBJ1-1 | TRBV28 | TGTGCCAGCAACCGGGGGCTTGGCACTGAAGCTTTCTTT | CASNRGLGTEAFF
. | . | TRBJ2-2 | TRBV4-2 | TGTGCCAGCAGCCAAGAGACGGGAATCAACACCGGGGAGCTGTTTTTT | CASSQETGINTGELFF
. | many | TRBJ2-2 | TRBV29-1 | TGCAGCGTTGAGCGTCCTACGAACACCGGGGAGCTGTTTTTT | CSVERPTNTGELFF
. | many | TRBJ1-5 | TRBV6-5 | TGTGCCAGCAGTTACAGGGGGGGTAATCAGCCCCAGCATTTT | CASSYRGGNQPQHF
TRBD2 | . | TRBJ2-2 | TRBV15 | TGTGCCACGGTAGCGGGAGGGTACACCGAGGAGCTGTTTTTT | CATVAGGYTEELFF
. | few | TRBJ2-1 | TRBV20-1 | TGCAGTGCCAGTGACTCATCCTACAATGAGCAGTTCTTC | CSASDSSYNEQFF
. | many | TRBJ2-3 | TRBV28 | TGTGCCAGCAGTTTGTTGCGATCCGAAGATACGCAGTATTTT | CASSLLRSEDTQYF
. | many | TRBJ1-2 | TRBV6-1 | TGTGCCAGCAGTGAATCGCCAATCTCAGCCTTC | CASSESPISAF
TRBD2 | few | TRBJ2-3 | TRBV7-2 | TGTGCCAGCAGCTTAGGATCTACTAGCGGGAGTGATACGCAGTATTTT | CASSLGSTSGSDTQYF
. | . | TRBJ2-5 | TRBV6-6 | TGTGCCAGCAGTTACTCAAGCCAGGAGCTAGAGACCCAGTACTTC | CASSYSSQELETQYF
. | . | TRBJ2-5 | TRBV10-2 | TGCGCCAGCAGCCAAGAAGAGACCCAGTACTTC | CASSQEETQYF
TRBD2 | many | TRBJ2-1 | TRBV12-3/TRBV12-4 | TGTGCCAGCAGCACCCCGCGGGAGGCCCACAATGAGCAGTTCTTC | CASSTPREAHNEQFF
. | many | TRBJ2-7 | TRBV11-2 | TGTGCCAGCAGCATTGGGGCCAGGGCCCCCTACGAGCAGTACTTC | CASSIGARAPYEQYF
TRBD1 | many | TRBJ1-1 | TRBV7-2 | TGTGCCAGCAGCTATGCCGGGACAGGGAGAACTGAAGCTTTCTTT | CASSYAGTGRTEAFF